This TCR beta chain appears in the sequencing data of a study of post-analysis software for immune sequencing data. Broader study findings: There was significantly lower normalized Chao1 diversity in multiple sclerosis patients than in controls. In patients, TRBV5-6, TRBV5-1 and TRBV20-1 belonged to several TRBV segments found more frequently than in controls.

TCR beta cDNA libraries included unique molecular identifiers. TCRdb independently ran MiXCR on the PCR reads; one entry per CDR3 protein. This table holds 750,000 to 950,000 distinct CDR3 sequences, roughly 50% found once. Trimming took off 6 bases at V and 9 bases at J, with 14 bases between the two ends. The CDR3 spans 12 residues. This clonotype was detected ten times or more. No antigen is known for it. The receptor was isolated from a girl aged 10 to 17 with multiple sclerosis. What was sequenced was blood. This chain links TRBV12-3 or TRBV12-4 with TRBJ2-5; tentatively, D is TRBD2 (5 bases). CDR3 coding DNA: TGTGCCAGCAGCAGACTCAGCGGTCCCCAGTACTTC. It yields the protein CASSRLSGPQYF.